This T cell receptor (beta chain) was sequenced for a study of T cell changes during pregnancy in multiple sclerosis. The repertoire was sequenced with immunoSEQ multiplex PCR; TCRdb's copy has only in-frame clones and lacks some. Of tens of thousands of clones in the sample, just over 90% were seen once. The CDR3 extends over 14 amino acids. From germline, CDR1 is SGHTA and CDR2 FQGTGA. Trimming cost V 5 bases and J 6 bases, with 16 bases left between them. The gene calls are TRBV7-3 and TRBJ1-2; a weak D match, TRBD1 (6 bases). The sample was CD4+ T cells from peripheral blood mononuclear cells, taken in the second trimester of pregnancy. This TCR was recovered from a female donor with multiple sclerosis, enrolled in a pregnancy study. The CDR3 region is CASSPSGTSHGYTF. CDR3 sequence (DNA): TGTGCCAGCAGCCCCTCCGGGACAAGCCATGGCTACACCTTC.